This is a list of T cell receptor beta chains from one sample in a study of blood T cell repertoires in COVID-19. Assay: immunoSEQ multiplex PCR; the TCRdb copy retains only in-frame clones and omits some. The sample lists 80,000 to 100,000 clones, roughly 80% occurring once. Source material: peripheral blood. The receptors stem from a man aged 65 to 79 with active or convalescent COVID-19. CDR3s include the opening cysteine and the closing phenylalanine or tryptophan. D genes are given only for firm matches. Where a row states a size, it is once, few, many or the class of an expanded clone; other rows omit it.

>TRBJ1-2|.|TRBV3-1/TRBV3-2|TRBD1
CASSQGTTGGGYGYTF
TGTGCCAGCAGCCAAGGGACGACAGGGGGCGGATATGGCTACACCTTC
>TRBJ1-5|.|TRBV11-3|.
CASSYNRDQPQHF
TGTGCCAGCAGCTATAACAGGGATCAGCCCCAGCATTTT
>TRBJ1-1|.|TRBV5-4|.
CASSFGGLRTEAFF
TGTGCCAGCAGCTTCGGGGGTCTACGCACTGAAGCTTTCTTT
>TRBJ2-5|.|TRBV3-1/TRBV3-2|.
CASSLGGGALKETQYF
TGTGCCAGCAGCCTCGGAGGGGGGGCGCTTAAAGAGACCCAGTACTTC
>TRBJ1-2|.|TRBV20-1|.
CSASRGSNYGYTF
TGCAGTGCTAGTCGGGGATCTAACTATGGCTACACCTTC
>TRBJ2-2|.|TRBV25-1|.
CASSDHQGELFF
TGTGCCAGCAGTGATCACCAGGGGGAGCTGTTTTTT
>TRBJ2-7|.|TRBV10-1|TRBD1
CASSGDRENEQYF
TGCGCCAGCAGTGGAGACAGGGAGAACGAGCAGTACTTC
>TRBJ2-2|few|TRBV6-5|.
CASRLKNSRTGELFF
TGTGCCAGCAGGCTTAAAAATTCTAGGACCGGGGAGCTGTTTTTT
>TRBJ1-5|.|TRBV10-3|.
CAISESGAGQPQHF
TGTGCCATCAGTGAGTCAGGGGCTGGTCAGCCCCAGCATTTT
>TRBJ2-3|.|TRBV4-2|.
CASSQRRAFADTQYF
TGTGCCAGCAGCCAAAGGCGGGCGTTCGCAGATACGCAGTATTTT